These 29 T cell receptor beta chains originate from one sample sequenced in a study of cytomegalovirus exposure and HLA in healthy donors. Use of 60 Vbeta and 13 Jbeta primers characterized the PCR. Data came from immunoSEQ multiplex PCR; TCRdb stores just in-frame clones and leaves some out. The sample yields some 70,000 clones, approximately 75% seen once. Input material: PBMCs. The receptors were gathered from a human donor in good health.

This clone showed up just a few times. This chain joins TRBV11-2 and TRBJ1-1, with 7 positions matching TRBD1. This CDR3 contains 16 residues. The germline V gene encodes CDR1 SGHAT and CDR2 FQNNGV. Trimming took 7 bases from V and 1 from J; bases not matched to a gene: 12. The CDR3 DNA follows: TGTGCCAGCACCACTCAGGGGGACACCCCGAACACTGAAGCTTTCTTT. Protein sequence: CASTTQGDTPNTEAFF.

The chain carries TRBV2 and TRBJ1-1; 7 nucleotides match TRBD1. The J segment lost 10 bases and the V segment lost 5 bases, leaving 10 bases of the junction unmatched. CDR1 is SNHLY and CDR2 is FYNNEI in the germline V gene. The CDR3 extends over 13 amino acids. Here the CDR3 DNA reads TGTGCCAGCAGTTTACAGGGGAGTTCTCCAGCTTTCTTT. It specifies CASSLQGSSPAFF.

The chain joins TRBV27 to TRBJ1-2; maybe TRBD1 (5 bases). CDR1 and CDR2 (germline): MNHEY, SMNVEV (reference sequence). The CDR3 extends over 14 amino acids. V was trimmed by 11 bases and J by 1 base, leaving 17 bases between them. CDR3 in DNA: TGTGCCGGCTTACCTATTGACAGTAACTATGGCTACACCTTC. Translating gives CAGLPIDSNYGYTF.

The genes are TRBV30 and TRBJ1-1; 10 nucleotides line up with TRBD1. The CDR3 spans 11 residues. With V trimmed by 4 bases and J by 11 bases, 4 bases remained unmatched. Germline loops: CDR1 GTSNPN, CDR2 SVGIG (reference sequence). The CDR3 is CAWNRQGAAFF. Written as DNA, the CDR3 is TGTGCCTGGAATCGACAGGGGGCGGCTTTCTTT. The full variable domain, with the rest looked up from reference TRBV30 and TRBJ1-1, is SQTIHQWPATLVQPVGSPLSLECTVEGTSNPNLYWYRQAAGRGLQLLFYSVGIGQISSEVPQNLSASRPQDRQFILSSKKLLLSDSGFYLCAWNRQGAAFFGQGTRLTVV.

The genes are TRBV18 and TRBJ2-5; D uncertain. Germline assignment: CDR1 KGHSH and CDR2 LQKENI. Trimming removed 1 base from V and 3 bases from J, with 6 bases in between. This CDR3 spans 13 amino acids. CDR3 protein: CASSPLQKETQYF. Written as DNA, the CDR3 is TGTGCCAGCTCACCACTCCAGAAAGAGACCCAGTACTTC.

The V call is TRBV6-4, the J call TRBJ1-1; possibly TRBD1 for D (5 bases). The CDR3 sequence is 16 residues long. Germline V gene sequence: CDR1 MRHNA, CDR2 SNTAGT. Trimming removed 6 bases at V and 1 base at J, with 18 bases between. The CDR3 region is CASRPRGGSGNTEAFF. The CDR3 region has the DNA TGTGCCAGCAGACCGCGTGGGGGGAGTGGGAACACTGAAGCTTTCTTT.

This sequence joins TRBV6-1 and TRBJ1-1; D might be TRBD1 (5 bases). Germline V gene data show CDR1 as MNHNS and CDR2 as SASEGT. Trimming took off 5 bases at V and 11 bases at J, with 12 bases between the two ends. The CDR3 contains 11 residues. This CDR3 reads CASSYPGQAFF. Written as DNA, the CDR3 is TGTGCCAGCAGTTACCCAGGGCAGGCTTTCTTT.

V and J are TRBV7-2 and TRBJ2-1; a possible D gene is TRBD2 (6 bases). The germline CDR1 and CDR2 sequences are SGHTA and FQGNSA. The CDR3 is 16 residues long. Trimming stripped 6 bases from V and 1 base from J, with 16 bases between. In DNA form, the CDR3 reads TGTGCCAGCAGACTAGTCGGCGGGGTATCCTACAATGAGCAGTTCTTC. It is translated as CASRLVGGVSYNEQFF.

The rearrangement uses TRBV7-2 and TRBJ2-5; TRBD1 agrees at 8 bases. The ends lost 5 bases at V and 5 bases at J; junction bases unmatched: 7. The germline CDR1 and CDR2 sequences are SGHTA and FQGNSA. The CDR3 contains 14 residues. Here the CDR3 reads CASSKGQGRETQYF. CDR3 sequence (DNA): TGTGCCAGCAGCAAAGGACAGGGAAGGGAGACCCAGTACTTC.

J is TRBJ2-5 and V is TRBV7-8, with a tentative D call TRBD1 (5 bases). The J call could be wrong; TRBJ2-7 is a better fit for the DNA end. Germline CDR1 SGHVS, CDR2 FQNEAQ. There are 12 residues in the CDR3. The CDR3 region is CASSQQGDEQYF. The CDR3 DNA sequence: TGTGCCAGCAGCCAGCAGGGTGACGAGCAGTACTTC.

V gene TRBV5-6 combines with J gene TRBJ1-5, with 7 nucleotides matching TRBD1. Looked up from germline, CDR1 is SGHDT and CDR2 is YYEEEE. The V and J ends lost 4 bases and 0 bases, in that order; junction bases with no gene match: 4. The length of the CDR3 is 15 residues. The DNA for the CDR3 is TGTGCCAGCAGCAGAGGGACAGATAGCAATCAGCCCCAGCATTTT. Translated, it gives CASSRGTDSNQPQHF.

V is TRBV30 and J is TRBJ2-7, with D perhaps TRBD1 (5 bases). There are 14 residues in the CDR3. Germline CDR1 is GTSNPN and CDR2 is SVGIG (reference sequence). Between the trimmed V and J ends, which lost 1 base and 0 bases, there was a span of 10 bases. The CDR3 sequence is CAWSDDRDSYEQYF. In DNA form, the CDR3 reads TGTGCCTGGAGTGATGACAGAGACTCCTACGAGCAGTACTTC.

The CDR3 is CASSLRTSGSYEQYF. CDR3 bases: TGTGCCAGCAGTCTCCGGACTAGCGGCTCCTACGAGCAGTACTTC. The V call is TRBV28, the J call TRBJ2-7; 10 bases are a match to TRBD2. Germline CDR1 reads MDHEN; CDR2 reads SYDVKM. The CDR3 runs 15 residues. After removal of 5 bases from V and 0 bases from J, the junction contained 4 bases not matched to a gene.

A single count supports this clone. The chain carries TRBV25-1 and TRBJ1-2, with D hard to call. V was clipped by 0 bases and J by 6 bases, with 14 bases between them. CDR1 is MGHDK, CDR2 SYGVNS, per germline. The CDR3 has 15 residues. CDR3 in amino acids: CASSEYERVMDGYTF. DNA of the CDR3: TGTGCCAGCAGTGAATACGAGAGGGTTATGGATGGCTACACCTTC.

The CDR3 protein is CASSELPTVAGDSYEQYF. For the CDR3, the DNA is TGTGCCAGCAGTGAACTCCCCACAGTGGCAGGGGACTCCTACGAGCAGTACTTC. This chain connects TRBV6-1 to TRBJ2-7; possibly TRBD1 for D (6 bases). Germline-derived CDR1 and CDR2 are MNHNS and SASEGT. Trimming left V 2 bases short and J 0 bases short, with 20 bases between. This CDR3 spans 18 amino acids.

Notes on this clone: At the DNA level, this CDR3 is encoded by other sequences in the same sample as well. The chain joins TRBV5-1 to TRBJ1-1, with D perhaps matching TRBD1 (5 bases). There are 15 residues in the CDR3. The germline V gene encodes CDR1 SGHRS and CDR2 YFSETQ. Deletions cut 3 bases from V and 1 base from J, with 13 bases between. The CDR3 DNA is TGCGCCAGCAGCTCTGGAGGGGCCCGGAACACTGAAGCTTTCTTT. It codes for CASSSGGARNTEAFF.

The chain employs TRBV6-5 and TRBJ2-7; TRBD1 aligns across 7 bases. CDR1 is MNHEY and CDR2 is SVGAGI in the germline V gene. This CDR3 spans 15 amino acids. The ends lost 2 bases at V and 4 bases at J; junction bases unmatched: 8. The CDR3 loop reads CASSYLRDSNYEQYF. The CDR3 region has the DNA TGTGCCAGCAGTTACCTCCGGGACAGCAATTACGAGCAGTACTTC.

This clone occurred once. The chain has TRBV7-9 and TRBJ2-2; 9 nucleotides align to TRBD1. CDR1 is SEHNR and CDR2 is FQNEAQ in the germline V gene (reference sequence). The J segment lost 5 bases and the V segment lost 6 bases, leaving 4 bases of the junction unmatched. The CDR3 totals 14 residues. This CDR3 is CASSSGQGTGELFF. The CDR3 DNA sequence: TGTGCCAGCAGTAGCGGACAGGGGACCGGGGAGCTGTTTTTT.

J is TRBJ2-7 and V is TRBV6-5; maybe TRBD1 (5 bases). The CDR3 consists of 12 residues. The V end was cut by 6 bases, the J end by 3 bases, with 9 bases between. From germline, CDR1 is MNHEY and CDR2 SVGAGI. CDR3 in amino acids: CASRGRVYEQYF. CDR3 DNA sequence: TGTGCCAGCAGGGGGCGCGTCTACGAGCAGTACTTC.

A single count supports this clone. This chain connects TRBV30 to TRBJ1-1, with 11 bases that match TRBD1. V dropped 6 bases and J dropped 1; count of bases not matched to a gene: 7. The germline gives CDR1 GTSNPN, CDR2 SVGIG (reference sequence). The CDR3 has 15 residues. As DNA, the CDR3 is TGTGCCTGCAAGGGACAGGGGGTATGGAACACTGAAGCTTTCTTT. Encoded protein: CACKGQGVWNTEAFF. The full variable domain, its missing parts supplied by reference TRBV30 and TRBJ1-1, is SQTIHQWPATLVQPVGSPLSLECTVEGTSNPNLYWYRQAAGRGLQLLFYSVGIGQISSEVPQNLSASRPQDRQFILSSKKLLLSDSGFYLCACKGQGVWNTEAFFGQGTRLTVV.

This chain uses TRBV6-5 with TRBJ1-2, with 9 bases identical to TRBD1. From germline, CDR1 is MNHEY and CDR2 SVGAGI. The V and J ends lost 2 bases and 2 bases, in that order; junction bases with no gene match: 6. CDR3 length: 16 amino acids. The DNA of the CDR3 is TGTGCCAGCAGTTACCCAACCGGGACAGGGAACTATGGCTACACCTTC. Protein sequence: CASSYPTGTGNYGYTF.

The chain employs TRBV5-6 and TRBJ2-1; 8 nucleotides match TRBD2. V gave up 0 bases and J gave up 4 bases; unmatched junction bases: 9. The CDR3 extends over 17 amino acids. CDR1 is SGHDT, CDR2 YYEEEE, per germline. This CDR3 reads CASSLVGAGGVYNEQFF. The CDR3 DNA reads as TGTGCCAGCAGCTTGGTAGGGGCGGGGGGAGTGTACAATGAGCAGTTCTTC. The whole variable domain, remainder taken from reference TRBV5-6 and TRBJ2-1, is DAGVTQSPTHLIKTRGQQVTLRCSPKSGHDTVSWYQQALGQGPQFIFQYYEEEERQRGNFPDRFSGHQFPNYSSELNVNALLLGDSALYLCASSLVGAGGVYNEQFFGPGTRLTVL.

DNA of the CDR3: TGCGCCAGCAGCTTACAGGGGGCTGATGGCTACACCTTC. It encodes CASSLQGADGYTF. The V and J genes are TRBV5-1 and TRBJ1-2; 9 bases align to TRBD1. CDR3 length: 13 residues. Germline loops: CDR1 SGHRS, CDR2 YFSETQ. The junction had 2 bases not matched to a gene; V was cut back by 2 bases and J by 6 bases.

Points on this clone: An end of the junction does not agree with germline; a read error may underlie this. The chain employs TRBV7-9 and TRBJ1-1; TRBD1 agrees at 7 bases. This CDR3 spans 15 amino acids. CDR1 SEHNR and CDR2 FQNEAQ come from the germline V gene (reference sequence). The CDR3 reads CSSSPRTGANTEAFF. CDR3 nucleotide sequence: TGTTCCAGCAGCCCTCGGACAGGAGCAAACACTGAAGCTTTCTTT.

This clone was found a few times. The V gene is TRBV7-2, the J gene TRBJ2-5; no definite D call. The CDR3 extends over 13 amino acids. The V end was cut by 2 bases, the J end by 5 bases, with 9 bases between. CDR1 is SGHTA and CDR2 is FQGNSA in the germline V gene. The CDR3 DNA reads as TGTGCCAGCAGCTTAATCGGTCGCGAGACCCAGTACTTC. Amino acids: CASSLIGRETQYF.

This clone was detected only a few times. The rearrangement links TRBV18 to TRBJ2-5; 12 nucleotides agree with TRBD2. The germline V gene has CDR1 KGHSH and CDR2 LQKENI. The CDR3 totals 16 residues. V lost 3 bases and J lost 4; bases outside the gene matches: 6. CDR3 nucleotide sequence: TGTGCCAGCTCACCGACGGCTAGCGGGGGGGCAGAGACCCAGTACTTC. Residues: CASSPTASGGAETQYF.

This clone was seen only a few times. J is TRBJ1-1 and V is TRBV19; TRBD1 matches 9 bases. V trimming: 4 bases; J trimming: 0 bases; junction bases outside the gene matches: 6. Germline CDR1 reads LNHDA; CDR2 reads SQIVND (reference sequence). The CDR3 loop spans 16 amino acids. CDR3 protein: CASSTDRGNLNTEAFF. The CDR3 DNA reads as TGTGCCAGTAGTACGGACAGGGGAAACCTGAACACTGAAGCTTTCTTT.

This clone occurred once. V is TRBV25-1 and J is TRBJ2-7; TRBD2 matches 9 bases. The CDR3 contains 13 residues. Unmatched junction bases numbered 4, after V lost 7 bases and J lost 3 bases. Germline CDR1 and CDR2: MGHDK and SYGVNS. CDR3 in amino acids: CASTAGGVYEQYF. CDR3 nucleotide sequence: TGTGCCAGCACAGCGGGGGGTGTCTACGAGCAGTACTTC.

This rearrangement joins TRBV27 to TRBJ1-2; 7 bases map to TRBD1. Germline loops: CDR1 MNHEY, CDR2 SMNVEV (reference sequence). V lost 0 bases and J lost 2; bases outside the gene matches: 0. The CDR3 covers 14 residues. CDR3 sequence (DNA): TGTGCCAGCAGTTTATCACAGGGGAACTATGGCTACACCTTC. As protein: CASSLSQGNYGYTF.